The 24 T cell receptor beta chains given below trace back to one sample, sequenced in a study of early T cells in non-severe SARS-CoV-2 infection. TCRdb re-derived calls from the 5' RACE reads in MiXCR, one entry per CDR3 protein. The data contain about 100,000 distinct CDR3 sequences, roughly 13% of them seen just once; the ten biggest clones take up 2% to 2.5%. Sequencing input: whole blood. The source of these receptors is an adult who was a healthcare worker with PCR-confirmed SARS-CoV-2 infection or an uninfected control (not recorded which).

The gene calls are TRBV2 and TRBJ1-6, with a tentative D call TRBD1 (5 bases). The germline V gene has CDR1 SNHLY and CDR2 FYNNEI. V lost 4 bases to trimming and J lost 3 bases, with 13 bases between them. The CDR3 has 16 amino acids. In nucleotides, the CDR3 is TGTGCCAGCAGTGGGGGCAGCGCACGCTATAATTCACCCCTCCACTTT. Protein sequence: CASSGGSARYNSPLHF.

DNA of the CDR3: TGTGCCAGCAGCCCCACTCTAGCGGGGGGGCTGGATACGCAGTATTTT. This translates into CASSPTLAGGLDTQYF. The genes are TRBV27 and TRBJ2-3; 12 bases line up with TRBD2. CDR3 length: 16 residues. The trim removed 6 bases at V and 6 bases at J, leaving 10 bases unmatched. CDR1 and CDR2 from the germline V gene are MNHEY and SMNVEV (reference sequence).

This chain links TRBV28 with TRBJ1-5; D uncertain. Trimming shortened V by 6 bases and J by 3 bases, and 15 bases separated the two germline ends. Germline V gene sequence: CDR1 MDHEN, CDR2 SYDVKM. CDR3 length equals 15 residues. The CDR3 DNA sequence: TGTGCCAGCAGAATCGGGGATTTTACCAATCAGCCCCAGCATTTT. Translation: CASRIGDFTNQPQHF.

This sequence joins TRBV11-2 and TRBJ2-3; no clear D. CDR1 is SGHAT and CDR2 is FQNNGV in the germline V gene. V was cut by 0 bases and J by 1 base, with 11 bases left in between. The CDR3 is 16 residues long. CDR3: CASSLEGARRTDTQYF. In DNA form, the CDR3 reads TGTGCCAGCAGCTTAGAGGGTGCCCGGCGCACAGATACGCAGTATTTT.

The table lists this clonotype with many counts. This rearrangement joins TRBV6-6 to TRBJ1-5; 7 bases agree with TRBD1. CDR3 size: 13 residues. Germline CDR1 is MNHNY and CDR2 is SVGAGI (reference sequence). Trimming at V came to 6 bases and at J to 5 bases, leaving 4 bases not matched to a gene. The CDR3 bases are TGTGCCAGCAGCCCAGGGGGGGATCAGCCCCAGCATTTT. Its protein is CASSPGGDQPQHF.

This sequence joins TRBV4-3 and TRBJ1-6; maybe TRBD1 (5 bases). This CDR3 has 17 amino acids. Germline CDR1 and CDR2: LGHNA and YSLEER. Trimming took off 3 bases at V and 6 bases at J, with 18 bases between the two ends. The CDR3 DNA reads as TGCGCCAGCAGCCAGGCCGTGGGGGTCAGATCTAATTCACCCCTCCACTTT. Translation: CASSQAVGVRSNSPLHF.

This clonotype has only a few counts. The chain links TRBV6-5 to TRBJ2-5, with TRBD1 matching 10 bases. CDR1 is MNHEY and CDR2 is SVGAGI in the germline V gene. V was pared by 5 bases and J by 4 bases, with 7 bases of the junction left unmatched. This CDR3 spans 15 amino acids. The CDR3 coding sequence is TGTGCCAGCAGTGAAGACAGGGGGCATGGAGAGACCCAGTACTTC. The encoded protein is CASSEDRGHGETQYF.

This clonotype has just a few counts. The chain couples TRBV16 to TRBJ1-6; a weak D match, TRBD1 (5 bases). Trimming took 0 bases from V and 7 from J, leaving 13 bases between them. From germline, CDR1 is KGHSY and CDR2 FQNENV. CDR3 size: 16 residues. Here the CDR3 reads CASSQSGPGTNSPLHF. CDR3 in DNA: TGTGCCAGCAGCCAATCCGGCCCAGGGACCAATTCACCCCTCCACTTT.

This clonotype was seen a handful of times. The chain combines TRBV6-2 or TRBV6-3 with TRBJ2-2, with 7 bases identical to TRBD1. The CDR3 has 14 amino acids. From germline, CDR1 is MNHEY and CDR2 SVGEGT. Trimming took 6 bases from V and 5 from J; bases not matched to a gene: 6. In nucleotides, the CDR3 is TGTGCCAGCAGAGACAGGGTTGGGACCGGGGAGCTGTTTTTT. Translation gives CASRDRVGTGELFF.

This clonotype was counted ten times or more. The V gene is TRBV29-1, the J gene TRBJ1-3; D gene ambiguous. CDR1 is SQVTM and CDR2 is ANQGSEA in the germline V gene. Trimming took off 6 bases at V and 6 bases at J, with 9 bases between the two ends. The CDR3 totals 11 residues. The CDR3: CSVTRANTIYF. The CDR3 DNA reads TGCAGCGTCACGAGGGCAAACACCATATATTTT.

The chain's CDR3 is CASSLAQNGEQFF. The CDR3 nucleotides are TGTGCCAGCAGTTTAGCACAGAACGGTGAGCAGTTCTTC. This chain joins TRBV12-3 or TRBV12-4 and TRBJ2-1; D remains unclear. CDR3 length: 13 amino acids. The V gene lost 0 bases and the J gene lost 9 bases, with 9 bases spanning the gap.

The chain employs TRBV18 and TRBJ2-5; D not certain. The V and J ends lost 3 bases and 3 bases respectively, with 14 bases between them. The CDR3 totals 15 residues. Germline lookup yields CDR1 KGHSH and CDR2 LQKENI. The CDR3 nucleotides read TGTGCCAGCTCACCTTTATCGGGCAGCAAAGAGACCCAGTACTTC. Its protein product is CASSPLSGSKETQYF.

V is TRBV5-4 and J is TRBJ2-5, with 9 bases fitting TRBD1. This CDR3 is 13 amino acids long. V lost 4 bases to trimming and J lost 5 bases; unmatched junction nucleotides: 3. Germline CDR1 SGHNT, CDR2 YYREEE (reference sequence). The CDR3 DNA reads TGTGCCAGCAGCGTTGGGACAGGGGAGACCCAGTACTTC. Its protein product is CASSVGTGETQYF.

The chain recombines TRBV5-5 with TRBJ2-5; no definite D call. CDR3 length: 11 residues. The germline V gene encodes CDR1 SGHKS and CDR2 YYEKEE (reference sequence). The V end was cut by 5 bases, the J end by 4 bases, with 6 bases between. CDR3 nucleotide sequence: TGTGCCAGCAGATCTGGAGAGACCCAGTACTTC. Translation gives CASRSGETQYF.

This clonotype has just a few counts. The V and J genes are TRBV28 and TRBJ2-7; no firm D call. This CDR3 contains 12 residues. Looked up from germline, CDR1 is MDHEN and CDR2 is SYDVKM. The V end lost 7 bases, the J end lost 6 bases, and 13 bases lay between the germline ends. CDR3 sequence (DNA): TGTGCCAGCAAGGTTCGTTCGGGCGAGCAGTACTTC. Translated: CASKVRSGEQYF.

This clonotype was picked up many times. The CDR3 nucleotides are TGTGCCAGCAGTGAAACCCTGACAGGGGCCGACACCGGGGAGCTGTTTTTT. It translates to CASSETLTGADTGELFF. The V gene is TRBV2, the J gene TRBJ2-2, with TRBD1 identical over 8 bases. The CDR3 has 17 residues. V lost 2 bases and J lost 3; bases outside the gene matches: 8. CDR1 is SNHLY, CDR2 FYNNEI, per germline.

V and J are TRBV28 and TRBJ2-3; weak D call: TRBD1 (5 bases). The CDR3 is made up of 16 amino acids. Germline CDR1 is MDHEN and CDR2 is SYDVKM. V was clipped by 4 bases and J by 4 bases, with 18 bases between them. The CDR3 bases are TGTGCCAGCAGTTCGGTGCTAGACCAGGGCCCAGATACGCAGTATTTT. Translated, it gives CASSSVLDQGPDTQYF.

This clonotype has ten or more counts. This chain connects TRBV5-1 to TRBJ1-2, with D unclear. The CDR3 runs to 14 residues. V was clipped by 0 bases and J by 2 bases, with 8 bases between them. Germline lookup yields CDR1 SGHRS and CDR2 YFSETQ. The DNA of the CDR3 is TGCGCCAGCAGCTTGGAGGCGGGCAACTATGGCTACACCTTC. This codes for CASSLEAGNYGYTF.

This chain joins TRBV29-1 and TRBJ1-1; D is uncertain. The CDR3 contains 11 residues. Germline CDR1 SQVTM, CDR2 ANQGSEA. The V and J ends lost 4 bases and 7 bases respectively, with 10 bases between them. Here the CDR3 reads CSVGKAFEAFF. Here the CDR3 DNA reads TGCAGCGTTGGAAAGGCGTTTGAAGCTTTCTTT.

This clonotype showed up just a few times. The chain joins TRBV6-1 to TRBJ1-5; D is ambiguous. The CDR3 totals 16 residues. The V gene lost 6 bases and the J gene lost 0 bases, with 15 bases spanning the gap. CDR1 and CDR2 from the germline V gene are MNHNS and SASEGT. As DNA, the CDR3 is TGTGCCAGCAGCCTGATGTTCCCAGATAGCAATCAGCCCCAGCATTTT. It is translated as CASSLMFPDSNQPQHF.

The V gene is TRBV3-1, the J gene TRBJ2-7; D uncertain. Germline assignment: CDR1 LGHDT and CDR2 YNNKEL (reference sequence). This CDR3 comprises 13 residues. V was cut by 1 base and J by 5 bases, with 9 bases left in between. The DNA for the CDR3 is TGTGCCAGCAGCCAAGGCAGCCTCCACGAGCAGTACTTC. Protein sequence: CASSQGSLHEQYF.

This clonotype was detected only a few times. V usage is TRBV29-1 and J usage is TRBJ2-7; 8 bases align to TRBD1. V was clipped by 6 bases and J by 2 bases; unmatched bases: 9. The CDR3 loop spans 14 amino acids. Germline V gene lookup returns CDR1 SQVTM and CDR2 ANQGSEA. DNA of the CDR3: TGCAGCGTGAGGACCGGGACAGGAACCTACGAGCAGTACTTC. Translated, it gives CSVRTGTGTYEQYF.

In this sample, this clonotype turned up many times. The chain uses TRBV6-6 and TRBJ1-5; TRBD1 matches 7 bases. J was trimmed by 1 base and V by 0 bases; bases with no gene match: 9. Germline assignment: CDR1 MNHNY and CDR2 SVGAGI (reference sequence). The CDR3 covers 18 residues. The DNA for the CDR3 is TGTGCCAGCAGTTACTCGATAGGCTACAGGGGAAGCAATCAGCCCCAGCATTTT. Protein: CASSYSIGYRGSNQPQHF.

At least ten counts were recorded for this clonotype. The chain combines TRBV7-8 with TRBJ2-3, with D uncertain. Germline CDR1 and CDR2: SGHVS and FQNEAQ. V lost 1 base, J lost 1 base, and 3 bases lay in between. The CDR3 is 13 amino acids. The CDR3 protein is CASSLGGTDTQYF. For the CDR3, the DNA is TGTGCCAGCAGCTTAGGGGGCACAGATACGCAGTATTTT.